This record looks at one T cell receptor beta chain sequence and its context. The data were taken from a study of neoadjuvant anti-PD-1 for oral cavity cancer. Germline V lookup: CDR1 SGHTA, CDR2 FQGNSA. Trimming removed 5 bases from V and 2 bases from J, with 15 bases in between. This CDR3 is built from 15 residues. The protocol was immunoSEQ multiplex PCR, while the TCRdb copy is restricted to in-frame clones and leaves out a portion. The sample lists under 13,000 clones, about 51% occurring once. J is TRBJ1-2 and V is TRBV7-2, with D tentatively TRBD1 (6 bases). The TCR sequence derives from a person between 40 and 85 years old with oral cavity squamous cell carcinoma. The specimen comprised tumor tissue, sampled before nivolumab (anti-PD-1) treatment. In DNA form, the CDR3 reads TGTGCCAGCAGCCCTGCCTGGGGGGCAAACTATGGCTACACCTTC. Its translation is CASSPAWGANYGYTF.